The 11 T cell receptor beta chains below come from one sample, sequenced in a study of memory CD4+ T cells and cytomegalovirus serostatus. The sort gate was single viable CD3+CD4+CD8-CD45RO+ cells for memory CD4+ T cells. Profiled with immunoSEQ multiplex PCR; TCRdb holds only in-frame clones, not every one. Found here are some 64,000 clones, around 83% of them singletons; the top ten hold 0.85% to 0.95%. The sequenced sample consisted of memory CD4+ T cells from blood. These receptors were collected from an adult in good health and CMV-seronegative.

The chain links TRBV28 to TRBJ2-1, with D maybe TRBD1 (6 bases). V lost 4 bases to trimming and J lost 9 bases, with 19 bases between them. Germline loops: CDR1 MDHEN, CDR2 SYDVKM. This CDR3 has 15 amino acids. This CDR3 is CASSSPIGGYSEQFF. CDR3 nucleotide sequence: TGTGCCAGCAGTTCCCCCATAGGGGGTTATAGTGAGCAGTTCTTC.

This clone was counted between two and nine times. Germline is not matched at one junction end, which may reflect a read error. This CDR3 is CASSEGQGAVTEQFF. The CDR3 region has the DNA TGTGCCAGCAGCGAAGGGCAGGGGGCGGTCACTGAGCAGTTCTTC. The V gene is TRBV2, the J gene TRBJ2-1, with 8 bases fitting TRBD1. The length of the CDR3 is 15 residues. Germline values: CDR1 SNHLY, CDR2 FYNNEI.

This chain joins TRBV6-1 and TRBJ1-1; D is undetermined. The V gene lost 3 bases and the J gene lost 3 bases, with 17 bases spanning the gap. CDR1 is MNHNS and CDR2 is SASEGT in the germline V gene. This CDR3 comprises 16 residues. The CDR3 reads CASSDYSDFGDTEAFF. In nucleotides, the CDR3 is TGTGCCAGCAGTGATTATTCGGATTTCGGGGACACTGAAGCTTTCTTT.

CDR3 residues: CASSNLERALQYF. The DNA of the CDR3 is TGTGCCAGTAGTAATCTCGAGCGGGCCTTGCAGTATTTT. The chain is built from TRBV19 and TRBJ2-3, with TRBD2 as a possible D gene (6 bases). Germline V gives CDR1 LNHDA, CDR2 SQIVND (reference sequence). Trimming took off 4 bases at V and 11 bases at J, with 16 bases between the two ends. This CDR3 has 13 residues.

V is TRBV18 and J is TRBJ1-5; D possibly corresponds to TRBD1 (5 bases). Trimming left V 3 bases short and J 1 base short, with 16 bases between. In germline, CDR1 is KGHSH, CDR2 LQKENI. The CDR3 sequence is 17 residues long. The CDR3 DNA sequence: TGTGCCAGCTCACCTCCGGGGCAGGGTCGAAGCAATCAGCCCCAGCATTTT. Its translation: CASSPPGQGRSNQPQHF.

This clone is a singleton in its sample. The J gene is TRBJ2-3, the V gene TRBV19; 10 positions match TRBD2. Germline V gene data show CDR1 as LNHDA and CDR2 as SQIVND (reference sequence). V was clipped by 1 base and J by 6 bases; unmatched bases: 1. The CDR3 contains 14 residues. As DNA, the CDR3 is TGTGCCAGTAGTATAGGACTAGCGGGCGATACGCAGTATTTT. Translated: CASSIGLAGDTQYF. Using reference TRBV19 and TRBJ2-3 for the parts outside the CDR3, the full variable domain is DGGITQSPKYLFRKEGQNVTLSCEQNLNHDAMYWYRQDPGQGLRLIYYSQIVNDFQKGDIAEGYSVSREKKESFPLTVTSAQKNPTAFYLCASSIGLAGDTQYFGPGTRLTVL.

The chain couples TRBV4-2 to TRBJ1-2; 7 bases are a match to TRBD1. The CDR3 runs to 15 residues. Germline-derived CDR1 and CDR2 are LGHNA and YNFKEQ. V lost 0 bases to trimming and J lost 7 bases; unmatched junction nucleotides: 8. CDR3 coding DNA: TGTGCCAGCAGCCAAGATAGGGAGGGGGCGATTGGCTACACCTTC. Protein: CASSQDREGAIGYTF.

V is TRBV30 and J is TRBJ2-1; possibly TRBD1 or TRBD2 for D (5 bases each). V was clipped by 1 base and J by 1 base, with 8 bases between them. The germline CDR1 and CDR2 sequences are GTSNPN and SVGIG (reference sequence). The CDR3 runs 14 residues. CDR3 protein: CAWSEGTSYNEQFF. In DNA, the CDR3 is TGTGCCTGGAGTGAAGGGACGTCCTACAATGAGCAGTTCTTC.

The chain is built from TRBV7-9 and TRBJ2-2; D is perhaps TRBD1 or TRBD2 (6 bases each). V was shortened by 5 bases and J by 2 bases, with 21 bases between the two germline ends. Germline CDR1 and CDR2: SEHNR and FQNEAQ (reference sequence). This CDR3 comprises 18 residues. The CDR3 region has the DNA TGTGCCAGCAGCCCCATTAGGGGGGCGGGCCCCAACACCGGGGAGCTGTTTTTT. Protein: CASSPIRGAGPNTGELFF.

The CDR3 loop is CASSLSFGNEQYF. The CDR3 bases are TGTGCCAGCAGTTTATCGTTTGGGAACGAGCAGTACTTC. The V and J genes are TRBV27 and TRBJ2-7; D not certain. V gave up 0 bases and J gave up 5 bases, with 8 bases separating them. Germline CDR1 reads MNHEY; CDR2 reads SMNVEV (reference sequence). This CDR3 has 13 residues.

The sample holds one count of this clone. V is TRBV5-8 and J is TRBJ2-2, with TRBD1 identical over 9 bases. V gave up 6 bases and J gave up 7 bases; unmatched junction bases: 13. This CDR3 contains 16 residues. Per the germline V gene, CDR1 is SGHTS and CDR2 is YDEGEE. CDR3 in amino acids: CASTDTRTGGHGELFF. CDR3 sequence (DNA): TGTGCCAGCACCGATACTAGAACAGGGGGCCACGGGGAGCTGTTTTTT.